This TCR beta chain is drawn from a study of OX40 agonist ivuxolimab in advanced cancers. Study at large: Partial responses occurred in Three dose-escalation patients, one with hepatocellular carcinoma and two with cutaneous melanoma.

Profiling relied on immunoSEQ multiplex PCR, and the TCRdb table lists in-frame clones only, not all of them. The sample holds roughly 74,000 clones, roughly 90% seen once. Source: CD4+ or CD8+ T cells sorted from blood, taken in a trial of the OX40 agonist ivuxolimab. This receptor was identified in an adult with an advanced solid tumor such as melanoma, head and neck, liver or kidney cancer.

CDR3 nucleotides: TGTGCCAGCAGCTTAGGCGGGTTGAGGGATAATGAAAAACTGTTTTTT. Its protein is CASSLGGLRDNEKLFF. The chain links TRBV7-9 to TRBJ1-4; D is unclear. V lost 1 base and J lost 4, with 13 bases in between. Germline CDR1 SEHNR, CDR2 FQNEAQ (reference sequence). The CDR3 loop spans 16 amino acids.